This TCR beta chain was documented in a study of blood T cell repertoires in COVID-19. About the study: Samples taken during acute and convalescent COVID-19 were collected in the United States, Italy and Spain. T cells, B-cell-depleted T cells, or PBMCs supplied cDNA or gDNA.

V was pared by 3 bases and J by 10 bases, with 6 bases of the junction left unmatched. CDR1 SNHLY and CDR2 FYNNEI come from the germline V gene. This CDR3 region has 14 residues. Under the authors' procedure: Cell counts per sample came from amplifying reference gene primers. Sequencing used immunoSEQ multiplex PCR; TCRdb keeps in-frame clones, though not all of them. The D gene and trimming were derived from the DNA, and the V and J assignments and clone size from that table. The sample shows 140,000 to 150,000 clones, approximately 78% of them seen only once. The sequencing sample was made of peripheral blood. This chain links TRBV2 with TRBJ1-6, with TRBD1 matching 7 bases. The clonotype comes from a human donor with acute or convalescent COVID-19. The donor label of this sample is uncertain. Here the CDR3 DNA reads TGTGCCAGCAGTGAGGGCAGGGGGTCATCACCCCTCCACTTT. This codes for CASSEGRGSSPLHF. Full variable domain (missing parts from reference TRBV2 and TRBJ1-6): EPEVTQTPSHQVTQMGQEVILRCVPISNHLYFYWYRQILGQKVEFLVSFYNNEISEKSEIFDDQFSVERPDGSNFTLKIRSTKLEDSAMYFCASSEGRGSSPLHFGNGTRLTVT.